The T cell receptor (beta chain) under discussion was sequenced for a study of cytomegalovirus exposure and HLA in healthy donors. The wider study: An analysis done earlier identified fewer than 140 million unique TCR beta sequences from approximately 180 million T cells.

Study-level results: Among TCR beta chains, those listed as cytomegalovirus-associated numbered about 160. In a later analysis, TCR beta V- and J-gene trimming showed a link to a missense DCLRE1C variant. Sequencing had likely introduced a cluster of highly shared sequence variants as an artifact.

The V gene end was trimmed by 7 bases and the J gene end by 1 base; junction bases not matched to a gene: 10. This CDR3 region has 16 residues. In germline, CDR1 is LGHNA, CDR2 YNFKEQ. PCR involved 60 Vbeta and 13 Jbeta primers. Generated by immunoSEQ multiplex PCR, the TCRdb table keeps only in-frame clones and is missing some. The data show tens of thousands of clones, with roughly 90% seen just once and around 8% held by the top ten. Comments on this clone: The antigen remains unidentified.

The chain links TRBV4-2 to TRBJ2-7; 10 nucleotides line up with TRBD1. This TCR derives from a woman between 40 and 55 years old in good health and CMV-seropositive. Sequences were obtained from PBMCs. This CDR3 is CASTQGRQGASYEQYF. The CDR3 coding sequence is TGTGCCAGCACCCAGGGGCGACAGGGGGCTTCCTACGAGCAGTACTTC.